The entry below gives a single T cell receptor beta chain sequence along with its context. Sequencing used immunoSEQ multiplex PCR; TCRdb keeps in-frame clones, though not all of them. The sample yields about 33,000 clones, over 75% seen once. With 5 bases clipped from V and 3 bases from J, the junction kept 5 bases outside the gene matches. Per germline, CDR1 MNHEY and CDR2 SVGAGI. The CDR3 is made up of 15 amino acids. This sample was taken from a study of blood T cell repertoires in COVID-19. Study as a whole: Researchers got acute and convalescent COVID-19 samples from the United States, Italy and Spain.

The sample taken for sequencing was peripheral blood. The TCR originated in a man older than 75 with active COVID-19. The V gene is TRBV6-5, the J gene TRBJ2-4; TRBD1 matches 9 bases. The CDR3 sequence: CASSTGGRGKNIQYF. The CDR3 DNA is TGTGCCAGCAGTACAGGGGGCAGGGGCAAAAACATTCAGTACTTC.